This TCR beta chain was obtained from a study of vaccination effects on CD4 cells after COVID-19. Some clones are missing from TCRdb's copy, which holds only in-frame ones; the method was immunoSEQ multiplex PCR. This sample has tens of thousands of clones, with 82% found just once. Per the germline V gene, CDR1 is LNHDA and CDR2 is SQIVND (reference sequence). The length of the CDR3 is 13 residues. V was trimmed by 4 bases and J by 9 bases, leaving 15 bases between them. Investigators separated out CD4+ T cells once around 9 days of culture had passed. On days 3 and 7, fresh IL-2 medium replaced half the medium. About this clone: The antigen is undetermined.

The sequenced sample was CD4+ T cells from PBMCs cultured without peptide, obtained before COVID-19 vaccination. The rearrangement uses TRBV19 and TRBJ2-5; no clear D gene. The clonotype originates from a human donor who received a COVID-19 vaccine. CDR3: CASSRSYSEAQYF. The CDR3 DNA sequence: TGTGCCAGTAGTAGATCCTACAGTGAGGCCCAGTACTTC.